This T cell receptor beta chain was retrieved from a study of cytomegalovirus exposure and HLA in healthy donors. Germline V gene lookup returns CDR1 MNHNS and CDR2 SASEGT. With 7 bases clipped from V and 10 bases from J, the junction kept 12 bases outside the gene matches. This CDR3 spans 14 amino acids. Study outcomes and limitations: In a later analysis, CMV-associated beta chains were mostly HLA-associated, it appeared.

The PCR employed 60 Vbeta primers together with 13 Jbeta primers. The protocol was immunoSEQ multiplex PCR, while the TCRdb copy is restricted to in-frame clones and leaves out a portion. The sample has roughly 100,000 clones; under 85% are singletons. About this clone itself: Antigen: not known.

The sample taken for sequencing was PBMCs. The chain recombines TRBV6-1 with TRBJ2-1; TRBD2 matches at 8 bases. The TCR comes from a young man in good health and CMV-seronegative. CDR3 DNA sequence: TGTGCCAGCAAAGTTCGACCACAGCGGGGGGAGCAGTTCTTC. Translated, it gives CASKVRPQRGEQFF.